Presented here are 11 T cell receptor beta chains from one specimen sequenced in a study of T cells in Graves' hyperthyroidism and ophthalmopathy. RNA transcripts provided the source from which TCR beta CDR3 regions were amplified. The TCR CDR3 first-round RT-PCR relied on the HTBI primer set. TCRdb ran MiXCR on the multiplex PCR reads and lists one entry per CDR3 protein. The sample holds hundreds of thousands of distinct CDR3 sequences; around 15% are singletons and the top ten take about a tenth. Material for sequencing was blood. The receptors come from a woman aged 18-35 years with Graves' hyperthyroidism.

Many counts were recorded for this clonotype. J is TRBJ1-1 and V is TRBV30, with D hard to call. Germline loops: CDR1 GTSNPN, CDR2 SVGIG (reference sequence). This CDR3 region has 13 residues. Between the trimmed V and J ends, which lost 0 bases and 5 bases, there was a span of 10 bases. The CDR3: CAWSVSGRTEAFF. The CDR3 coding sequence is TGTGCCTGGAGTGTATCGGGGAGGACTGAAGCTTTCTTT.

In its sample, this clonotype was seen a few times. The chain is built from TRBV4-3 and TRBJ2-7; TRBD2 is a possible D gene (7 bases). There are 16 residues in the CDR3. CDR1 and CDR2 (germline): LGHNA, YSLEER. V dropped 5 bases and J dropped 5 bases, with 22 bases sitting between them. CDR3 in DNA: TGCGCCAGCAGCTACCCCGGTGGGGGGGGGCACCACGAGCAGTACTTC. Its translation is CASSYPGGGGHHEQYF.

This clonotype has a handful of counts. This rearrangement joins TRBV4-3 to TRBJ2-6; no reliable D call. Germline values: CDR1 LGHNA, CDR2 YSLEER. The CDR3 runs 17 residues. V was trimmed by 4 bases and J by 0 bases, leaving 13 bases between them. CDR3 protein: CASSPGDLSSGANVLTF. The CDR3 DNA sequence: TGCGCCAGCAGCCCCGGAGATCTTAGCTCTGGGGCCAACGTCCTGACTTTC.

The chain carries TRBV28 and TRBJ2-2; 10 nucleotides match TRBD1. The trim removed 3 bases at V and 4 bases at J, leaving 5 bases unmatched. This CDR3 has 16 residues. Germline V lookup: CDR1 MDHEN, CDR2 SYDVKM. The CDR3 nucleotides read TGTGCCAGCAGTTTTAGGGACAGGGGACTCACCGGGGAGCTGTTTTTT. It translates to CASSFRDRGLTGELFF.

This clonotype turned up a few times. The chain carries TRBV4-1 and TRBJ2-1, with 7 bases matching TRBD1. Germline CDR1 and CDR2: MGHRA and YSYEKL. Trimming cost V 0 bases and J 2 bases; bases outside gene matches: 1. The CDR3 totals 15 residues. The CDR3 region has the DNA TGCGCCAGCAGCCAAGATGGACAGGCCTACAATGAGCAGTTCTTC. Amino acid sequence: CASSQDGQAYNEQFF.

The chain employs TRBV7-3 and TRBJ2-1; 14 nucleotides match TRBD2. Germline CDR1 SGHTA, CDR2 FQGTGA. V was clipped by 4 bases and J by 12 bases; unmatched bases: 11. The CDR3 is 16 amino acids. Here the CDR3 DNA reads TGTGCCAGCAGCTCAGGCTTGACTAGCGGGAGGGGGGGGCAGTTCTTC. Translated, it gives CASSSGLTSGRGGQFF. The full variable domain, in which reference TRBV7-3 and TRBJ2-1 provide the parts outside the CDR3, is GAGVSQTPSNKVTEKGKYVELRCDPISGHTALYWYRQSLGQGPEFLIYFQGTGAADDSGLPNDRFFAVRPEGSVSTLKIQRTERGDSAVYLCASSSGLTSGRGGQFFGPGTRLTVL.

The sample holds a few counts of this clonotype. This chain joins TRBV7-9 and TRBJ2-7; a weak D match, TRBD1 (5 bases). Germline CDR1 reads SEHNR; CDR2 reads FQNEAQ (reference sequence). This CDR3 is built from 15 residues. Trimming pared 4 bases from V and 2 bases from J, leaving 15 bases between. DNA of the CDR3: TGTGCCAGCAGCTATAAAGCAACAGGCCCCTACGAGCAGTACTTC. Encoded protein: CASSYKATGPYEQYF.

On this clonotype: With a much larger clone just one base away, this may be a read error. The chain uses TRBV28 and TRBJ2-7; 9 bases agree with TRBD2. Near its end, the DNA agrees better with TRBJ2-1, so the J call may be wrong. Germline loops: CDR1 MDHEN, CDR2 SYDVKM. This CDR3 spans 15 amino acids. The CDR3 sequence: CASSKLAGWSYEQFF. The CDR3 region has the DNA TGTGCCAGCAGTAAACTAGCGGGTTGGTCCTACGAGCAGTTCTTC.

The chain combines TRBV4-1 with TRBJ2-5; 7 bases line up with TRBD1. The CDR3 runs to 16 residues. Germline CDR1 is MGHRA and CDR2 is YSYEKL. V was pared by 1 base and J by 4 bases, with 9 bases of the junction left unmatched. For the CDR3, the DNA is TGCGCCAGCAGCCAAGGAGCTAAAGGGGGCGGAGAGACCCAGTACTTC. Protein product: CASSQGAKGGGETQYF.

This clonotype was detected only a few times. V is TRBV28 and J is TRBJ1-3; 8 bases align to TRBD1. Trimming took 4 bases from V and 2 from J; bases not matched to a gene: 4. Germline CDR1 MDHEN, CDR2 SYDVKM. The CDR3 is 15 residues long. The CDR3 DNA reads TGTGCCAGCAGTTCCCCGACAGGGGCTGGAAACACCATATATTTT. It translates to CASSSPTGAGNTIYF.

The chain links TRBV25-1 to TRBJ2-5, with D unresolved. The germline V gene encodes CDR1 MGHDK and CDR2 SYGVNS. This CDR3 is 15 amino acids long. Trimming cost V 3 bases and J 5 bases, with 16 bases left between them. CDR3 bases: TGTGCCAGCAGTGATGCTCTATCCCCCCGGGAGACCCAGTACTTC. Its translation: CASSDALSPRETQYF.